The 7 T cell receptor beta chains given below trace back to one sample, sequenced in a study of T cell repertoires in cytomegalovirus infection. From the reads, TCRdb called clonotypes with MiXCR, one entry per CDR3 protein. This sample yields around 740,000 distinct CDR3 sequences, of which 35% to 40% are seen a single time; around 2.8% belongs to the top ten. The sample was PBMCs. The receptor set was obtained from a human donor in good health (CMV status not recorded). Some clones in this sample may be carry-over from other donors' samples.

The chain combines TRBV3-1 with TRBJ2-1; D is perhaps TRBD2 (5 bases). The CDR3 is 14 residues long. Deletions cut 4 bases from V and 5 bases from J, with 12 bases between. The germline V gene has CDR1 LGHDT and CDR2 YNNKEL (reference sequence). CDR3 nucleotide sequence: TGTGCCAGCAGCCGGGGAGCGGCTGACAATGAGCAGTTCTTC. The encoded protein is CASSRGAADNEQFF.

The rearrangement uses TRBV27 and TRBJ1-5; D uncertain. The germline V gene encodes CDR1 MNHEY and CDR2 SMNVEV (reference sequence). V gave up 5 bases and J gave up 0 bases, with 8 bases separating them. The CDR3 runs 14 residues. CDR3 DNA: TGTGCCAGCAGTCCGACGTTTAGCAATCAGCCCCAGCATTTT. This sequence encodes CASSPTFSNQPQHF.

The V gene is TRBV10-3, the J gene TRBJ1-1; 8 bases fit TRBD1. The germline V gene has CDR1 ENHRY and CDR2 SYGVKD. This CDR3 spans 14 amino acids. The V segment lost 4 bases and the J segment 5 bases; nucleotides outside the gene matches: 6. The CDR3 nucleotides read TGTGCCATCAGTGGCACAGGGGGGGGTACTGAAGCTTTCTTT. Its translation: CAISGTGGGTEAFF.

The sample holds a few counts of this clonotype. The chain employs TRBV11-2 and TRBJ2-7, with D tentatively TRBD1 (6 bases). CDR1 and CDR2 from the germline V gene are SGHAT and FQNNGV. Trimming shortened V by 3 bases and J by 3 bases, and 12 bases separated the two germline ends. This CDR3 is built from 14 residues. This CDR3 reads CASSFSGAFYEQYF. Here the CDR3 DNA reads TGTGCCAGCAGCTTTTCAGGGGCCTTCTACGAGCAGTACTTC. The whole variable domain, remainder taken from reference TRBV11-2 and TRBJ2-7, is EAGVAQSPRYKIIEKRQSVAFWCNPISGHATLYWYQQILGQGPKLLIQFQNNGVVDDSQLPKDRFSAERLKGVDSTLKIQPAKLEDSAVYLCASSFSGAFYEQYFGPGTRLTVT.

The chain joins TRBV5-1 to TRBJ2-7; D call uncertain. CDR3 length: 14 amino acids. Germline CDR1 is SGHRS and CDR2 is YFSETQ. V lost 2 bases, J lost 6 bases, and 15 bases lay in between. CDR3 sequence: CASSLSTYQAEQYF. DNA for the CDR3: TGCGCCAGCAGCTTATCAACATACCAAGCCGAGCAGTACTTC.

This chain joins TRBV14 and TRBJ1-6, with D tentatively TRBD1 (6 bases). The CDR3 covers 14 residues. Germline loops: CDR1 SGHDN, CDR2 FVKESK. Trimming cost V 9 bases and J 3 bases, with 12 bases left between them. The CDR3 region is CASQGTFYNSPLHF. In DNA form, the CDR3 reads TGTGCCAGTCAGGGGACCTTCTATAATTCACCCCTCCACTTT.

The chain couples TRBV4-2 to TRBJ2-2; D is uncertain. V shed 0 bases and J shed 6 bases, with 11 bases lying between them. Germline V gene data show CDR1 as LGHNA and CDR2 as YNFKEQ. The CDR3 consists of 15 residues. CDR3: CASSQEQNSAGELFF. The CDR3 DNA follows: TGTGCCAGCAGCCAAGAGCAGAATTCGGCCGGGGAGCTGTTTTTT.